These T cell receptor beta chains were read from a single sample in a study of blood T cell repertoires in COVID-19. TCRdb keeps only in-frame clones here, not all; method: immunoSEQ multiplex PCR. The repertoire holds about 130,000 clones, with approximately 80% as singletons. The material sequenced was peripheral blood. The origin of the receptors is a woman between 55 and 75 years old with acute or convalescent COVID-19. Both conserved end residues are part of each CDR3. The order of the fields is CDR3 DNA, CDR3 protein, J gene, V gene, D gene, clone size. A D gene is named only where the DNA matches it firmly. Size is stated for part of the rows, as once, few or many counts, or as a class when the clone is expanded.

CDR3 DNA: TGTGCCAGCTCCAGGGCGGAGGGGCGCGTTCTGAATCATGGCTACACCTTC
CDR3 protein: CASSRAEGRVLNHGYTF
J gene: TRBJ1-2
V gene: TRBV18
D gene: .
clone size: .

CDR3 DNA: TGTGCCAGCTCACCATTCACAGGGATGGATGCTAATGAAAAACTGTTTTTT
CDR3 protein: CASSPFTGMDANEKLFF
J gene: TRBJ1-4
V gene: TRBV18
D gene: .
clone size: .

CDR3 DNA: TGTGCCAGCAGCTTCAAGAACACTGAAGCTTTCTTT
CDR3 protein: CASSFKNTEAFF
J gene: TRBJ1-1
V gene: TRBV7-9
D gene: .
clone size: .

CDR3 DNA: TGTGCCAGCAGCTTGGTTCAGGAGAACACCGGGGAGCTGTTTTTT
CDR3 protein: CASSLVQENTGELFF
J gene: TRBJ2-2
V gene: TRBV5-4
D gene: .
clone size: .

CDR3 DNA: TGCGCCAGCAGCCAAGACACGGTCTATGGCTACACCTTC
CDR3 protein: CASSQDTVYGYTF
J gene: TRBJ1-2
V gene: TRBV4-1
D gene: .
clone size: .

CDR3 DNA: TGTGCCATCAGTGACTCGGACAGGGGCAATCAGCCCCAGCATTTT
CDR3 protein: CAISDSDRGNQPQHF
J gene: TRBJ1-5
V gene: TRBV10-3
D gene: TRBD1
clone size: .

CDR3 DNA: TGTGCCAGCAGTGCCCGGAGACAGGGAGGAACTGAAGCTTTCTTT
CDR3 protein: CASSARRQGGTEAFF
J gene: TRBJ1-1
V gene: TRBV25-1
D gene: TRBD1
clone size: .

CDR3 DNA: TGTGCCAGCAGCTCACAAAATGGTGGCTACACCTTC
CDR3 protein: CASSSQNGGYTF
J gene: TRBJ1-2
V gene: TRBV5-6
D gene: .
clone size: .

CDR3 DNA: TGTGCCAGCAGCCAAGATCATACAGCCCATCAGCCCCAGCATTTT
CDR3 protein: CASSQDHTAHQPQHF
J gene: TRBJ1-5
V gene: TRBV3-1/TRBV3-2
D gene: .
clone size: .

CDR3 DNA: TGTGCCAGTAGTCCCGGACAGAACACTGAAGCTTTCTTT
CDR3 protein: CASSPGQNTEAFF
J gene: TRBJ1-1
V gene: TRBV19
D gene: .
clone size: .

CDR3 DNA: TGTGCCATCAGTGTCGGGGACACCATATATTTT
CDR3 protein: CAISVGDTIYF
J gene: TRBJ1-3
V gene: TRBV10-3
D gene: .
clone size: few

CDR3 DNA: TGTGCCATCTATAACAGCGGGACTCCGACCGGGGGCTACACCTTC
CDR3 protein: CAIYNSGTPTGGYTF
J gene: TRBJ1-2
V gene: TRBV10-3
D gene: .
clone size: .

CDR3 DNA: TGTGCCTGGAGTTCACAGGGAGATCAGCCCCAGCATTTT
CDR3 protein: CAWSSQGDQPQHF
J gene: TRBJ1-5
V gene: TRBV30
D gene: .
clone size: .

CDR3 DNA: TGTGCCAGTAGAACAGACTCCGGGACAGCATTTAACTATGGCTACACCTTC
CDR3 protein: CASRTDSGTAFNYGYTF
J gene: TRBJ1-2
V gene: TRBV19
D gene: TRBD1
clone size: .

CDR3 DNA: TGTGCCAGTAGTATCAACAGGGCAGTGAAAAATTCACCCCTCCACTTT
CDR3 protein: CASSINRAVKNSPLHF
J gene: TRBJ1-6
V gene: TRBV19
D gene: .
clone size: .

CDR3 DNA: TGTGCCAGCAGCTTTGAGGTCGGAAATGAGCAGTTCTTC
CDR3 protein: CASSFEVGNEQFF
J gene: TRBJ2-1
V gene: TRBV7-8
D gene: .
clone size: .

CDR3 DNA: TGTGCCAGCAGCGCCTCCGACTATTATGGCTACACCTTC
CDR3 protein: CASSASDYYGYTF
J gene: TRBJ1-2
V gene: TRBV7-9
D gene: .
clone size: .

CDR3 DNA: TGTGCCAGCAGCCAAGGTTATAATGAAGCTTTCTTT
CDR3 protein: CASSQGYNEAFF
J gene: TRBJ1-1
V gene: TRBV3-1/TRBV3-2
D gene: .
clone size: .

CDR3 DNA: TGTGCCAGTAGTATAAGATCGGGGGGGCAGGAAAAACTGTTTTTT
CDR3 protein: CASSIRSGGQEKLFF
J gene: TRBJ1-4
V gene: TRBV19
D gene: .
clone size: .

CDR3 DNA: TGCGCCAGCTCAGCAGGGGGCGGTAGGGGAAACACTGAAGCTTTCTTT
CDR3 protein: CASSAGGGRGNTEAFF
J gene: TRBJ1-1
V gene: TRBV5-1
D gene: TRBD1
clone size: .

CDR3 DNA: TGTGCCAGCAGTGAACAGGGGACGCGCACAGATACGCAGTATTTT
CDR3 protein: CASSEQGTRTDTQYF
J gene: TRBJ2-3
V gene: TRBV2
D gene: .
clone size: once

CDR3 DNA: TGTGCCAGCAGTGAAAAGTCGAGAGGACAAGAGACCCAGTACTTC
CDR3 protein: CASSEKSRGQETQYF
J gene: TRBJ2-5
V gene: TRBV2
D gene: .
clone size: .

CDR3 DNA: TGCGCCAGCAGCTTGGCTTCGCGGAGCTCCTACAATGAGCAGTTCTTC
CDR3 protein: CASSLASRSSYNEQFF
J gene: TRBJ2-1
V gene: TRBV5-1
D gene: .
clone size: .

CDR3 DNA: TGTGCCAGCTCACCGTTCAGGGCTGGGGCCACTGAAGCTTTCTTT
CDR3 protein: CASSPFRAGATEAFF
J gene: TRBJ1-1
V gene: TRBV18
D gene: .
clone size: .

CDR3 DNA: TGTGCCAGCAACAGCTTTGAGACAGGGGACTATGGCTACACCTTC
CDR3 protein: CASNSFETGDYGYTF
J gene: TRBJ1-2
V gene: TRBV25-1
D gene: TRBD1
clone size: .

CDR3 DNA: TGCAGCGTTACGAGGGAAAAGAACACTGAAGCTTTCTTT
CDR3 protein: CSVTREKNTEAFF
J gene: TRBJ1-1
V gene: TRBV29-1
D gene: .
clone size: .

CDR3 DNA: TGTGCCTGGAGTGTGGGCATCGATCAGCCCCAGCATTTT
CDR3 protein: CAWSVGIDQPQHF
J gene: TRBJ1-5
V gene: TRBV30
D gene: .
clone size: .

CDR3 DNA: TGTGCCAGCAGCCTCGGGAGGGAAAAACTGTTTTTT
CDR3 protein: CASSLGREKLFF
J gene: TRBJ1-4
V gene: TRBV7-2
D gene: .
clone size: .

CDR3 DNA: TGTGCCAGCAGCTTGGGGGGGGAGGCCGGCACTGAAGCTTTCTTT
CDR3 protein: CASSLGGEAGTEAFF
J gene: TRBJ1-1
V gene: TRBV5-4
D gene: .
clone size: .

CDR3 DNA: TGTGCCAGTAGTCCTACGGGGACAGGGGCCATACTTAATGAAAAACTGTTTTTT
CDR3 protein: CASSPTGTGAILNEKLFF
J gene: TRBJ1-4
V gene: TRBV19
D gene: TRBD1
clone size: .

CDR3 DNA: TGTGCCAGCAGTAGACGACAGGCAGCCTACACCTTC
CDR3 protein: CASSRRQAAYTF
J gene: TRBJ1-2
V gene: TRBV2
D gene: .
clone size: .

CDR3 DNA: TGTGCCAGCGGGCTGAAGGTCGCTGAAGCTTTCTTT
CDR3 protein: CASGLKVAEAFF
J gene: TRBJ1-1
V gene: TRBV11-3
D gene: .
clone size: .

CDR3 DNA: TGCGCCAGCAGTGAGGTCATGAACACTGAAGCTTTCTTT
CDR3 protein: CASSEVMNTEAFF
J gene: TRBJ1-1
V gene: TRBV10-1
D gene: .
clone size: .

CDR3 DNA: TGTGCCAGCAGTTTATGGGGACAGGGCGGGCGAGATACGCAGTATTTT
CDR3 protein: CASSLWGQGGRDTQYF
J gene: TRBJ2-3
V gene: TRBV27
D gene: TRBD1
clone size: few

CDR3 DNA: TGTGCCAGCAGTTTAGGGGGGACTAACTATGGCTACACCTTC
CDR3 protein: CASSLGGTNYGYTF
J gene: TRBJ1-2
V gene: TRBV27
D gene: .
clone size: once

CDR3 DNA: TGCGCCAGCAGCCAAGGAGGCGGGGGGTCCAGCTCCTACGAGCAGTACTTC
CDR3 protein: CASSQGGGGSSSYEQYF
J gene: TRBJ2-7
V gene: TRBV4-1
D gene: TRBD2
clone size: .

CDR3 DNA: TGTGCCAGCAGTTTGGAAAACAGGGTTGACTATGGCTACACCTTC
CDR3 protein: CASSLENRVDYGYTF
J gene: TRBJ1-2
V gene: TRBV28
D gene: .
clone size: .

CDR3 DNA: TGCAGCGTTGTAGGGGGCGCGTTCTATGAGCAGTTCTTC
CDR3 protein: CSVVGGAFYEQFF
J gene: TRBJ2-1
V gene: TRBV29-1
D gene: TRBD1
clone size: .

CDR3 DNA: TGTGCCAGTCGGACAGGGAACAATTCACCCCTCCACTTT
CDR3 protein: CASRTGNNSPLHF
J gene: TRBJ1-6
V gene: TRBV6-5
D gene: TRBD1
clone size: .

CDR3 DNA: TGTGCCAGCAGCTTGGTACCCGGGACAGGGAATAACTATGGCTACACCTTC
CDR3 protein: CASSLVPGTGNNYGYTF
J gene: TRBJ1-2
V gene: TRBV5-5
D gene: TRBD1
clone size: .

CDR3 DNA: TGCGCCAGCAGCTTGGGACAGGGGGCGTCCGAACTGTTTTTT
CDR3 protein: CASSLGQGASELFF
J gene: TRBJ1-4
V gene: TRBV5-1
D gene: TRBD1
clone size: .

CDR3 DNA: TGTGCCAGTAGCCCGGGACTAGCGGGGAATACGCAGTATTTT
CDR3 protein: CASSPGLAGNTQYF
J gene: TRBJ2-3
V gene: TRBV19
D gene: TRBD2
clone size: .

CDR3 DNA: TGCAGTGCTAGTCCTACCGGCGACAGGTCTAACTATGGCTACACCTTC
CDR3 protein: CSASPTGDRSNYGYTF
J gene: TRBJ1-2
V gene: TRBV20-1
D gene: .
clone size: .

CDR3 DNA: TGTGCCAGCAATTCGGAGCGCGGAGCTGAAGCTTTCTTT
CDR3 protein: CASNSERGAEAFF
J gene: TRBJ1-1
V gene: TRBV18
D gene: .
clone size: many

CDR3 DNA: TGCGCCAGCAGCCAAGCGTGGGCGGGATTCACCGGGGAGCTGTTTTTT
CDR3 protein: CASSQAWAGFTGELFF
J gene: TRBJ2-2
V gene: TRBV4-1
D gene: .
clone size: few

CDR3 DNA: TGTGCCAGCAGCTTCGGGGGGGAAGAGACCCAGTACTTC
CDR3 protein: CASSFGGEETQYF
J gene: TRBJ2-5
V gene: TRBV7-2
D gene: TRBD2
clone size: .

CDR3 DNA: TGTGCCAGCAACGTAGCCAAGGCCTCTAATGAAAAACTGTTTTTT
CDR3 protein: CASNVAKASNEKLFF
J gene: TRBJ1-4
V gene: TRBV6-6
D gene: .
clone size: .

CDR3 DNA: TGTGCCAGCAGCTTAGCGCTAACAGGGAACACTGAAGCTTTCTTT
CDR3 protein: CASSLALTGNTEAFF
J gene: TRBJ1-1
V gene: TRBV7-9
D gene: .
clone size: .

CDR3 DNA: TGTGCCAGCAGCGTATCGTCAGGGTTTGGGACCTACGAGCAGTACTTC
CDR3 protein: CASSVSSGFGTYEQYF
J gene: TRBJ2-7
V gene: TRBV9
D gene: .
clone size: .

CDR3 DNA: TGTGCCAGCGCTGGACGGGCGGGGGACGCCCAGTACTTC
CDR3 protein: CASAGRAGDAQYF
J gene: TRBJ2-5
V gene: TRBV19
D gene: TRBD2
clone size: .